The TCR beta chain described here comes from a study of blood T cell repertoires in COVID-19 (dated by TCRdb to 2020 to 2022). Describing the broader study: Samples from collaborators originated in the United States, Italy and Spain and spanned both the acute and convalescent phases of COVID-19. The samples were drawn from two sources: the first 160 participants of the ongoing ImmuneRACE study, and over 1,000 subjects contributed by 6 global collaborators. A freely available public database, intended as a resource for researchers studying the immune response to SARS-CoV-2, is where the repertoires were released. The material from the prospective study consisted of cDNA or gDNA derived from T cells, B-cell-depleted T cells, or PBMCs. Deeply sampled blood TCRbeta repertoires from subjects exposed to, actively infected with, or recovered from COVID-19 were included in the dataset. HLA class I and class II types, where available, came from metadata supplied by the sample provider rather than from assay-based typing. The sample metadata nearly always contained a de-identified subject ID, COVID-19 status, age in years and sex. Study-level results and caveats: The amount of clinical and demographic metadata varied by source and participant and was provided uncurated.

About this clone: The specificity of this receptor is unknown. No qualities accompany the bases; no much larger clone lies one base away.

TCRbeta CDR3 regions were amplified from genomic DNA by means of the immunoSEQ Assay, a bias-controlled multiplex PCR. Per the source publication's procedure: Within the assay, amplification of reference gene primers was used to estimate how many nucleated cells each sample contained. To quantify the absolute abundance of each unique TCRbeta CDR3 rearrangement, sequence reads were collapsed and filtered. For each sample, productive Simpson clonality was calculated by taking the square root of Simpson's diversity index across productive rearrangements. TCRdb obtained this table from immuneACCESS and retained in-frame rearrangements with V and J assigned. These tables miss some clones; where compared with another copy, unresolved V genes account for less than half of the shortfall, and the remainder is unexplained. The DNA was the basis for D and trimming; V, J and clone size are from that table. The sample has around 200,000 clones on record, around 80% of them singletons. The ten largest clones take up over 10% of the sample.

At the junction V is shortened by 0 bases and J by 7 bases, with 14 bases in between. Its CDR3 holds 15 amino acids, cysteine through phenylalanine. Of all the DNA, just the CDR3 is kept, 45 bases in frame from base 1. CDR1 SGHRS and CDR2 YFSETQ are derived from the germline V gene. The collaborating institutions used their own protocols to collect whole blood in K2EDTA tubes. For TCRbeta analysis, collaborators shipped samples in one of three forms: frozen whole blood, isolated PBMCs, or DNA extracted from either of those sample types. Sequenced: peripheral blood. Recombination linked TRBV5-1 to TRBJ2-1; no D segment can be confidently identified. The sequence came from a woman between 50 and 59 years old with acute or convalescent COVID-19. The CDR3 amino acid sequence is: CASSLGLLTNNEQFF. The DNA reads TGCGCCAGCAGCTTGGGACTTCTCACGAATAATGAGCAGTTCTTC.